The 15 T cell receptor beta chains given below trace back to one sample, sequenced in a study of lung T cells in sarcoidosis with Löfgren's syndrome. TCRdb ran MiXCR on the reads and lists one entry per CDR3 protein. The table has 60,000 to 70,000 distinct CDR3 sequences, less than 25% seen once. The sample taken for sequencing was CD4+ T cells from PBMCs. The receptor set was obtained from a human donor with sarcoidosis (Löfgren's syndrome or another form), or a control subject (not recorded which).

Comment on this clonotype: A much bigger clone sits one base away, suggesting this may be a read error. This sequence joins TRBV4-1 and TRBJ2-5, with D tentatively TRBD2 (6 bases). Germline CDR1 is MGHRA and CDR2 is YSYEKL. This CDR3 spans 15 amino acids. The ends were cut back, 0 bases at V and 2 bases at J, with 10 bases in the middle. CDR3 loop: CASSQDSGGQETQYF. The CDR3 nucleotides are TGCGCCAGCAGCCAAGACTCAGGAGGGCAAGAGACCCAGTACTTC.

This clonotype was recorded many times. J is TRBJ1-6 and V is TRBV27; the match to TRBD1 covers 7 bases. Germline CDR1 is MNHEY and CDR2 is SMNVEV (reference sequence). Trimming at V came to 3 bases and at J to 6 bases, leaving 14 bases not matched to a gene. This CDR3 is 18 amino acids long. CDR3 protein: CASSFLLRDRGPNSPLHF. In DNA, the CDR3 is TGTGCCAGCAGTTTTCTCCTCCGGGACAGAGGTCCTAATTCACCCCTCCACTTT.

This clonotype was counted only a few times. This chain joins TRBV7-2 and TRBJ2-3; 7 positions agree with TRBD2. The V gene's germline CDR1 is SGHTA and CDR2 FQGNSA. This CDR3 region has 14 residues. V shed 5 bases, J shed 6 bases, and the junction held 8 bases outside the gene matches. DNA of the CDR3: TGTGCCAGCAGCACGGGAGGTTCATTGGATACGCAGTATTTT. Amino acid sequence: CASSTGGSLDTQYF.

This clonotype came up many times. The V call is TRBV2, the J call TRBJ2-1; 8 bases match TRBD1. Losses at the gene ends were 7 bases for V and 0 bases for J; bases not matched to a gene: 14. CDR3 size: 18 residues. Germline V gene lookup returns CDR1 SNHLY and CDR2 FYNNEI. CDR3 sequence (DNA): TGTGCCAGCATTAGGGACAGGACCCCTTACAGCTCCTACAATGAGCAGTTCTTC. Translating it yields CASIRDRTPYSSYNEQFF.

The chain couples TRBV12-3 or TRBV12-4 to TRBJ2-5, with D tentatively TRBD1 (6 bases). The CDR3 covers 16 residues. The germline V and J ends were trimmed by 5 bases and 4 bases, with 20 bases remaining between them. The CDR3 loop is CASSPEGRGLGETQYF. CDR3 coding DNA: TGTGCCAGCAGTCCTGAGGGCAGGGGATTGGGAGAGACCCAGTACTTC.

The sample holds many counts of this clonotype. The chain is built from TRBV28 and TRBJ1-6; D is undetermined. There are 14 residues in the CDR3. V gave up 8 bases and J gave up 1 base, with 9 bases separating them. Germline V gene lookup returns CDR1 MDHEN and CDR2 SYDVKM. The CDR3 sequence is CASGWESYNSPLHF. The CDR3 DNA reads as TGTGCCAGCGGATGGGAGTCCTATAATTCACCCCTCCACTTT.

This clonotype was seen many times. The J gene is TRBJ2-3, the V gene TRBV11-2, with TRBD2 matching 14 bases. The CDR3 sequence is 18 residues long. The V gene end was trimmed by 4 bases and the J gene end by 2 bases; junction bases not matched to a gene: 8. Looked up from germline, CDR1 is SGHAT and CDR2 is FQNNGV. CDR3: CASSSPGLAGVPTDTQYF. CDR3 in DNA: TGTGCCAGCAGCTCCCCGGGACTAGCGGGGGTTCCCACAGATACGCAGTATTTT.

DNA of the CDR3: TGTGCCAGCAGTCATCGACAGGGTATGAACACTGAAGCTTTCTTT. Translated, it gives CASSHRQGMNTEAFF. This chain connects TRBV2 to TRBJ1-1, with 7 bases lining up with TRBD1. V shed 5 bases and J 0 bases; nucleotides not matched to a gene: 6. This CDR3 spans 15 amino acids. The germline CDR1 and CDR2 sequences are SNHLY and FYNNEI.

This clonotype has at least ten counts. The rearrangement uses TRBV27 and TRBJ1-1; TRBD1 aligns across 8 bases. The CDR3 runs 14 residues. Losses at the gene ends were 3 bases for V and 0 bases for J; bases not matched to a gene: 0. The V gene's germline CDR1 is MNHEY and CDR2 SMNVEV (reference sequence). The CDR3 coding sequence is TGTGCCAGCAGTTTCAGGGGGCTGAACACTGAAGCTTTCTTT. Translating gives CASSFRGLNTEAFF.

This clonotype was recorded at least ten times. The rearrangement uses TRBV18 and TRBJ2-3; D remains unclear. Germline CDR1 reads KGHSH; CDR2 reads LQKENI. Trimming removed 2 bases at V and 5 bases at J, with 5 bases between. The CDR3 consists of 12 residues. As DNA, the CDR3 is TGTGCCAGCTCACCAACTAAAGATACGCAGTATTTT. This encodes CASSPTKDTQYF.

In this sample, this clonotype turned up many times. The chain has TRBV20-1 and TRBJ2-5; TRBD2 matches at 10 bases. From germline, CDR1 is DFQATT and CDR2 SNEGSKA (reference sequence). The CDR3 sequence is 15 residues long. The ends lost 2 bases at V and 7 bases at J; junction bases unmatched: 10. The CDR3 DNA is TGCAGTGCTAGACCGGCTAGCGGGGGCTTAGGGACCCAGTACTTC. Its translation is CSARPASGGLGTQYF.

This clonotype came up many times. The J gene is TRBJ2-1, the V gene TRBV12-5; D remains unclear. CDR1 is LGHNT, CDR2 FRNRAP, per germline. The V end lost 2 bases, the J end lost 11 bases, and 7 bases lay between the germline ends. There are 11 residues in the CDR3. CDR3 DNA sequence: TGTGCTAGTGGTTTGATGGGGAAGCAGTTCTTC. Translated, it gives CASGLMGKQFF.

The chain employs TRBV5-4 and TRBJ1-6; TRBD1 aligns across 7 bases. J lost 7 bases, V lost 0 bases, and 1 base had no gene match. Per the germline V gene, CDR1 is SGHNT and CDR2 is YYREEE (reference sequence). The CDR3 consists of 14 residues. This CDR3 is CASSLVQGNSPLHF. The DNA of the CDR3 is TGTGCCAGCAGCTTGGTACAGGGGAATTCACCCCTCCACTTT.

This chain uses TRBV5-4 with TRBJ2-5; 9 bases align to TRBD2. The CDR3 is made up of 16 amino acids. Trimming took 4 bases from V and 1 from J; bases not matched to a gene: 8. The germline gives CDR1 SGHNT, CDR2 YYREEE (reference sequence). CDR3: CASSPQLRGGQETQYF. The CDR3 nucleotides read TGTGCCAGCAGCCCCCAGCTGCGGGGGGGCCAAGAGACCCAGTACTTC.

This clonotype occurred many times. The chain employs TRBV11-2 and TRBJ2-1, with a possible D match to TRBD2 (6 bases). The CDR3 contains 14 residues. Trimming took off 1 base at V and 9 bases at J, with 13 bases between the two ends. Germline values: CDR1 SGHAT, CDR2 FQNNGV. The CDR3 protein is CASSLVPSDVEQFF. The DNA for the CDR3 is TGTGCCAGCAGCTTAGTGCCTAGCGACGTTGAGCAGTTCTTC. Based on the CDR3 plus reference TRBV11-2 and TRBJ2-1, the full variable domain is EAGVAQSPRYKIIEKRQSVAFWCNPISGHATLYWYQQILGQGPKLLIQFQNNGVVDDSQLPKDRFSAERLKGVDSTLKIQPAKLEDSAVYLCASSLVPSDVEQFFGPGTRLTVL.